This TCR beta chain originates from a study of technical replicates of blood from a handful of donors. The table came from immunoSEQ multiplex PCR; TCRdb's copy has only in-frame clones and leaves some out. Of roughly 87,000 clones in the sample, around 96% were seen once. Trimming cost V 0 bases and J 3 bases, with 15 bases left between them. The V gene's germline CDR1 is MGHRA and CDR2 YSYEKL. The CDR3 is 17 amino acids. The clonotype comes from a human donor in good health. This chain links TRBV4-1 with TRBJ1-5; TRBD1 is a possible D gene (5 bases). The specimen sequenced was T cells isolated from PBMCs. This chain's CDR3 is CASSQDPKDSPNQPQHF. The CDR3 DNA follows: TGCGCCAGCAGCCAAGATCCTAAAGACAGCCCCAATCAGCCCCAGCATTTT.